This TCR beta chain stems from a study of regulatory T cells in long-lasting Graves disease. Study-wide findings and caveats: Persistent disease favored TRBV28, TRBJ1-2 and TRBJ2-5.

CDR3-region Arm-PCR and iRepertoire HTBI primers produced the TCR beta libraries. TCRdb re-derived calls from the multiplex PCR reads in MiXCR, one entry per CDR3 protein. The table includes 420,000 or so distinct CDR3 sequences, 16% detected once. The V gene lost 0 bases and the J gene lost 2 bases, with 15 bases spanning the gap. Germline CDR1 reads SGDLS; CDR2 reads YYNGEE. The CDR3 has 17 amino acids. The time point denotes: newly diagnosed GD, antithyroid drugs for less than 3 months. PBMC-derived RNA was used for the TCR library. A peripheral blood sample, roughly 8.8 milliliters in volume, was drawn into EDTA tubes. Remarks on this clonotype: Antigen: not known.

This sample also belongs to another study, concerning T cells in Graves' hyperthyroidism and ophthalmopathy.

The source of this sequence is a woman under 30 with Graves disease. The chain uses TRBV9 and TRBJ1-3; D not resolved. The sample was peripheral blood mononuclear cells (PBMCs), taken at new diagnosis, from a patient treated with antithyroid drugs. The CDR3 spells CASSVGSGGGPGNTIYF. The DNA of the CDR3 is TGTGCCAGCAGCGTAGGGTCGGGAGGAGGGCCTGGAAACACCATATATTTT.